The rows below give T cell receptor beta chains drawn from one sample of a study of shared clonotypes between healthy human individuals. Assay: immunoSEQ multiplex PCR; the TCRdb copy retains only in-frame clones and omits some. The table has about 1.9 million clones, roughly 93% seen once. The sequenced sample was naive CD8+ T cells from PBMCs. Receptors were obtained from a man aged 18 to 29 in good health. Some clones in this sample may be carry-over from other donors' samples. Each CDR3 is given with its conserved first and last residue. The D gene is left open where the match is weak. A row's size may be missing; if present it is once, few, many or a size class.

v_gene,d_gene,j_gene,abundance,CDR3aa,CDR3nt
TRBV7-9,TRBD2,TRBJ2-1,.,CAGASGRAPYEQFF,TGTGCCGGAGCTAGCGGGAGGGCCCCGTATGAGCAGTTCTTC
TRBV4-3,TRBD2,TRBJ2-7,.,CASSQILAGGLPTYLEQYF,TGCGCCAGCAGCCAGATACTAGCGGGAGGGCTACCCACTTATCTAGAGCAGTACTTC
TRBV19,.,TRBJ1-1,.,CASFSPLNTEAFF,TGTGCCAGTTTTTCACCTCTTAACACTGAAGCTTTCTTT
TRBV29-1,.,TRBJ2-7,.,CSVGWGALGYEQYF,TGCAGCGTTGGTTGGGGAGCCCTAGGCTACGAGCAGTACTTC
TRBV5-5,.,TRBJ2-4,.,CASSFFPPTIAKNIQYF,TGTGCCAGCAGCTTTTTTCCGCCCACAATAGCCAAAAACATTCAGTACTTC
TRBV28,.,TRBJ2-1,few,CASSIQRPIINEQFF,TGTGCCAGCAGTATCCAACGACCCATAATCAATGAGCAGTTCTTC
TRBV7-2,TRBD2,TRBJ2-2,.,CASLWASGNTGELFF,TGTGCCAGCCTTTGGGCTAGCGGGAACACCGGGGAGCTGTTTTTT
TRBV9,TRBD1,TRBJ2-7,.,CASSVQSGTGIYEQYF,TGTGCCAGCAGCGTACAATCCGGGACAGGGATCTACGAGCAGTACTTC
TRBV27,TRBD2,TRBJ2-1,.,CASSLSKGTSVGNEQFF,TGTGCCAGCAGTTTATCGAAAGGGACTAGCGTAGGCAATGAGCAGTTCTTC
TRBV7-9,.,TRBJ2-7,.,CASSLRGAEAGRSYEQYF,TGTGCCAGCAGCTTACGCGGGGCAGAGGCGGGTAGATCCTACGAGCAGTACTTC
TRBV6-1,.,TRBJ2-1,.,CASSSVVSYNEQFF,TGTGCCAGCAGTTCTGTCGTCTCCTACAATGAGCAGTTCTTC
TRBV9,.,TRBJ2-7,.,CASSSRDSPLYEQYF,TGTGCCAGCAGCTCGCGGGACAGCCCCCTCTACGAGCAGTACTTC
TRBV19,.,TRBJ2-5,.,CASSTTGMSETQYF,TGTGCCAGTAGTACCACAGGAATGTCGGAGACCCAGTACTTC
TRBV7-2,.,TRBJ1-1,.,CASSLSGRMNTEAFF,TGTGCCAGCAGCCTTAGCGGGCGAATGAACACTGAAGCTTTCTTT
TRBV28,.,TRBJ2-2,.,CASSFTLAGELFF,TGTGCCAGCAGTTTCACTCTTGCCGGGGAGCTGTTTTTT
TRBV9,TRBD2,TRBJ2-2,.,CASSDHSGRTNTGELFF,TGTGCCAGCAGCGACCATAGCGGGAGAACCAACACCGGGGAGCTGTTTTTT
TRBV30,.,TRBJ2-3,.,CAWSQIQTDTQYF,TGTGCCTGGAGTCAGATCCAGACAGATACGCAGTATTTT
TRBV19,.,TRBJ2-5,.,CASSTPGWEETQYF,TGTGCCAGTAGTACCCCGGGGTGGGAAGAGACCCAGTACTTC
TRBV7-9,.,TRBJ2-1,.,CASSAGGTGNEQFF,TGTGCCAGCAGCGCGGGCGGGACTGGCAATGAGCAGTTCTTC
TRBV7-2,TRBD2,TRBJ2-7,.,CASSTGLAGGYEQYF,TGTGCCAGCAGCACAGGACTAGCGGGAGGGTACGAGCAGTACTTC
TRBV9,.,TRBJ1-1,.,CASSVEAGGVVNTEAFF,TGTGCCAGCAGCGTAGAAGCCGGGGGGGTGGTGAACACTGAAGCTTTCTTT
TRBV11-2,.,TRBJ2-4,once,CASSLSRGRINIQYF,TGTGCCAGCAGCTTAAGTCGGGGGCGGATAAACATTCAGTACTTC
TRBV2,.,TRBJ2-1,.,CASRETRHNEQFF,TGTGCCAGCAGGGAGACTAGACACAATGAGCAGTTCTTC
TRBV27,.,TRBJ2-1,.,CASSLSYTNEQFF,TGTGCCAGCAGTTTGAGCTATACCAATGAGCAGTTCTTC
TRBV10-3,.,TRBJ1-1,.,CAISESGGRTAEAFF,TGTGCCATCAGTGAGTCAGGGGGAAGGACGGCTGAAGCTTTCTTT
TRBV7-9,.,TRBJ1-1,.,CASSTGGGRNTEAFF,TGTGCCAGCAGCACAGGAGGGGGACGGAACACTGAAGCTTTCTTT
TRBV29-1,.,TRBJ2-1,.,CSVPLWGFSYNEQFF,TGCAGCGTTCCCCTCTGGGGTTTCTCCTACAATGAGCAGTTCTTC
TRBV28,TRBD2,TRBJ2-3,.,CASTPRGVTSGTDTQYF,TGTGCCAGCACCCCCCGGGGGGTGACTAGCGGGACGGATACGCAGTATTTT
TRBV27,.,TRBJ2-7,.,CASSLSAGSDYEQYF,TGTGCCAGCAGTTTATCGGCGGGGTCAGACTACGAGCAGTACTTC
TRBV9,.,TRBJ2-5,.,CASSVGDGQETQYF,TGTGCCAGCAGCGTAGGGGATGGCCAAGAGACCCAGTACTTC
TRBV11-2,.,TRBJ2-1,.,CASSLRGDRQFF,TGTGCCAGCAGCTTACGAGGGGATCGGCAGTTCTTC
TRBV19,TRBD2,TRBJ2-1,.,CASSMSGANNEQFF,TGTGCCAGTAGTATGAGCGGGGCTAACAATGAGCAGTTCTTC
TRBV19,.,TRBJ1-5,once,CASGGEPNQPQHF,TGTGCCAGTGGGGGGGAGCCTAATCAGCCCCAGCATTTT
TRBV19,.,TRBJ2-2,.,CASSITRAGVHTGELFF,TGTGCCAGTAGTATAACGAGGGCAGGGGTCCACACCGGGGAGCTGTTTTTT
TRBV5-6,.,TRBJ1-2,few,CASSFGGGYTF,TGTGCCAGCAGCTTTGGGGGCGGCTACACCTTC
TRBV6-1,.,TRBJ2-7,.,CASSEFRSYEQYF,TGTGCCAGCAGTGAATTTAGATCCTACGAGCAGTACTTC
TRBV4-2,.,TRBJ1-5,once,CASSQDYGGYNQPQHF,TGTGCCAGCAGCCAAGATTACGGCGGTTACAATCAGCCCCAGCATTTT
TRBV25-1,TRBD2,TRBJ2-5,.,CASRRTGLAGQETQYF,TGTGCCAGCAGAAGAACGGGACTAGCGGGACAAGAGACCCAGTACTTC
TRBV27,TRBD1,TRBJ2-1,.,CASSLGTGSNNEQFF,TGTGCCAGCAGTCTCGGGACAGGCAGTAACAATGAGCAGTTCTTC
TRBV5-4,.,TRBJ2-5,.,CASSLVGGQETQYF,TGTGCCAGCAGCTTGGTTGGGGGTCAAGAGACCCAGTACTTC
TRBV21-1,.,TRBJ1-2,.,CASSNRGHDNYGYTF,TGTGCCAGCAGCAATCGAGGGCATGATAACTATGGCTACACCTTC
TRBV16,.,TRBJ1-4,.,CASSQSGRLPFLEKLFF,TGTGCCAGCAGCCAATCGGGCCGACTACCTTTCTTGGAAAAACTGTTTTTT